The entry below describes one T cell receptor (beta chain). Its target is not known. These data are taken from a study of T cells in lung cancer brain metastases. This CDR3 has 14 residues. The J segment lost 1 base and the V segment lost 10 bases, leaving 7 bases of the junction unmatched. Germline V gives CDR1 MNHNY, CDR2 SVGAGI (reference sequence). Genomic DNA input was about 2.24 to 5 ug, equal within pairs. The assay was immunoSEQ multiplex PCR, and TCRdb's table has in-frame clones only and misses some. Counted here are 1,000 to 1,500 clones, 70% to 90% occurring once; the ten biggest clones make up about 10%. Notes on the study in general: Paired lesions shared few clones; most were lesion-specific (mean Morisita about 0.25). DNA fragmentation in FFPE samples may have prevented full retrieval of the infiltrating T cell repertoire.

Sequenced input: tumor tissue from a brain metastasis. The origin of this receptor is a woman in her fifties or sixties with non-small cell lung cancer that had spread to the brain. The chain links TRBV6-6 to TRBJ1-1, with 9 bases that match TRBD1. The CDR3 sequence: CAITEGQGNTEAFF. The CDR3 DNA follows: TGTGCCATAACAGAGGGACAGGGGAACACTGAAGCTTTCTTT.